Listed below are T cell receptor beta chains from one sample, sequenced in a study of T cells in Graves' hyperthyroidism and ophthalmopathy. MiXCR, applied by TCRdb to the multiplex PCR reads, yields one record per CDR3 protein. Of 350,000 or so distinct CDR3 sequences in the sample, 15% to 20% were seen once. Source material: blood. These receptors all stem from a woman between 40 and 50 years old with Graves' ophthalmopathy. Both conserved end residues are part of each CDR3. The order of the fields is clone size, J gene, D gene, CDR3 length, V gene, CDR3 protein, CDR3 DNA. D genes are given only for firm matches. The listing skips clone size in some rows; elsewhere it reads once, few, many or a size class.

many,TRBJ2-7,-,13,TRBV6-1,CASRDLGDYEQYF,TGTGCCAGCAGGGACCTTGGGGACTACGAGCAGTACTTC
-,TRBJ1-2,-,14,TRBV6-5,CASSYSRGIYGYTF,TGTGCCAGCAGTTACTCGAGAGGAATCTATGGCTACACCTTC
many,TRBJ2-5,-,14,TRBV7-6,CASSLSDSYRTQYF,TGTGCCAGCAGCTTATCTGACTCCTACCGGACCCAGTACTTC
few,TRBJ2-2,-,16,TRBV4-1,CASSQDVPPNTGELFF,TGCGCCAGCAGCCAAGATGTTCCACCGAACACCGGGGAGCTGTTTTTT
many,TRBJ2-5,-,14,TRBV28,CASSFYGEQETQYF,TGTGCCAGCAGTTTTTACGGCGAACAAGAGACCCAGTACTTC
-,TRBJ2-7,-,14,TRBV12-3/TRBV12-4,CASSLRGILYEQYF,TGTGCCAGCAGTTTAAGGGGAATCCTCTACGAGCAGTACTTC
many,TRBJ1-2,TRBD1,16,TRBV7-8,CASSLLSAGGLDGYTF,TGTGCCAGCAGCTTATTATCCGCAGGGGGATTAGACGGCTACACCTTC
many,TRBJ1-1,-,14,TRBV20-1,CSASGFWLNTEAFF,TGCAGTGCTTCAGGGTTTTGGTTGAACACTGAAGCTTTCTTT
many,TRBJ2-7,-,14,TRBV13,CASSLRDTYYEQYF,TGTGCCAGCAGCCTCCGGGACACATACTACGAGCAGTACTTC
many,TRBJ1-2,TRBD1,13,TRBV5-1,CASREGTDNGYTF,TGCGCCAGCAGGGAAGGGACAGATAATGGCTACACCTTC
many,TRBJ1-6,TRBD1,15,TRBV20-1,CSARDPYRGTSPLHF,TGCAGTGCTAGAGATCCTTACAGGGGAACTTCACCCCTCCACTTT
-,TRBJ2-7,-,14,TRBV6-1,CASSAPTTPDEQYF,TGTGCCAGCAGCGCTCCGACTACCCCCGACGAGCAGTACTTC
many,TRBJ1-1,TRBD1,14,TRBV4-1,CASSQETGTTEAFF,TGCGCCAGCAGCCAAGAGACAGGGACCACTGAAGCTTTCTTT
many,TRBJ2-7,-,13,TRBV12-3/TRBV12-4,CASSLRQSAEQYF,TGTGCCAGCAGTTTAAGACAGTCCGCCGAGCAGTACTTC
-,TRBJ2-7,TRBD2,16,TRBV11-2,CASSLGLFGGSHEQYF,TGTGCCAGCAGCTTAGGTTTGTTCGGGGGGTCCCACGAGCAGTACTTC
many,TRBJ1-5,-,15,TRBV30,CAWSVPPGLNQPQHF,TGTGCCTGGAGTGTACCCCCAGGCCTCAATCAGCCCCAGCATTTT
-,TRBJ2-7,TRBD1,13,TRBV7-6,CASSLGQGAEQYF,TGTGCCAGCAGCTTGGGACAGGGGGCCGAGCAGTACTTC
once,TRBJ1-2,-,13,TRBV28,CASSIGSYYGYTF,TGTGCCAGCAGTATCGGGAGCTACTATGGCTACACCTTC
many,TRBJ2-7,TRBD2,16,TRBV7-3,CASSLTGTSGRYEQYF,TGTGCCAGCAGCTTAACGGGGACTAGCGGGAGGTACGAGCAGTACTTC
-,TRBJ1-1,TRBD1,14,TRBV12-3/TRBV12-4,CASTLTGEGTEAFF,TGTGCCAGCACCTTAACAGGGGAGGGCACTGAAGCTTTCTTT
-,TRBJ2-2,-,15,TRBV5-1,CASRQGGADTGELFF,TGCGCCAGCAGGCAAGGGGGAGCTGACACCGGGGAGCTGTTTTTT
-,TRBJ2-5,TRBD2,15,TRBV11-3,CASSLRGGSLETQYF,TGTGCCAGCAGCTTACGAGGCGGGAGTTTGGAGACCCAGTACTTC
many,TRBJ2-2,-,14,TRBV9,CASSQSVNTGELFF,TGTGCCAGCAGTCAATCAGTGAACACCGGGGAGCTGTTTTTT
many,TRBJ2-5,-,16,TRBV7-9,CASSLVVLIHQETQYF,TGTGCCAGCAGCCTAGTGGTCCTTATACACCAAGAGACCCAGTACTTC
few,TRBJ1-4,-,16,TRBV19,CASSIKGSGINEKLFF,TGTGCCAGTAGTATCAAAGGCTCAGGAATCAATGAAAAACTGTTTTTT